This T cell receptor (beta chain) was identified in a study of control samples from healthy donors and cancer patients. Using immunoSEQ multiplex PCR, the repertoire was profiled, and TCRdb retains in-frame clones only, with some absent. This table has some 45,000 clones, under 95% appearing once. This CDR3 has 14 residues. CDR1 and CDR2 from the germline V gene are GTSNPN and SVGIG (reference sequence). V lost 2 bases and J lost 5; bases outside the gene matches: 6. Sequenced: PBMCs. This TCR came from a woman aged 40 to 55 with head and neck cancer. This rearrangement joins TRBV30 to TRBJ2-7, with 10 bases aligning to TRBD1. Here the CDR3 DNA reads TGTGCCTGGAGTCCCGGGACAGGGGCTGACGAGCAGTACTTC. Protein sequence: CAWSPGTGADEQYF.